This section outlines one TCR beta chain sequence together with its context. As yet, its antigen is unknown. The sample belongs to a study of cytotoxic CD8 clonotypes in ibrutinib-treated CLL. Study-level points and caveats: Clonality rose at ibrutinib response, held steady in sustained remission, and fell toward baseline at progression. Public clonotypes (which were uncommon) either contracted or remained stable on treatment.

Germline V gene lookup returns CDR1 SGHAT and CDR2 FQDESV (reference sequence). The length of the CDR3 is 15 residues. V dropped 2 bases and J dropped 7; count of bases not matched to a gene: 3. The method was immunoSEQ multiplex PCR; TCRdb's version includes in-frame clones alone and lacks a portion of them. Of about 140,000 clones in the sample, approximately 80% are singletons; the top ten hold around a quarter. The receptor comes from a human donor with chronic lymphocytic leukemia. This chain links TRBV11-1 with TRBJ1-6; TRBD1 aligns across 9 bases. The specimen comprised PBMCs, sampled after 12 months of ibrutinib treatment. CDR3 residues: CASSLSGTGNSPLHF. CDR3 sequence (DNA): TGTGCCAGCAGCTTATCCGGGACAGGGAATTCACCCCTCCACTTT. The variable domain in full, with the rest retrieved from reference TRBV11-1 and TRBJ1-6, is EAEVAQSPRYKITEKSQAVAFWCDPISGHATLYWYRQILGQGPELLVQFQDESVVDDSQLPKDRFSAERLKGVDSTLKIQPAELGDSAMYLCASSLSGTGNSPLHFGNGTRLTVT.